This record covers a single TCR beta chain. The sample is drawn from a study of blood T cell repertoires in COVID-19. The overall study: In each case, the material was cDNA or gDNA derived from T cells, B-cell-depleted T cells, or PBMCs.

Germline V CDR1 and CDR2: MNHNS, SASEGT. The CDR3 spans 16 residues. Trimming shortened V by 2 bases and J by 1 base, and 9 bases separated the two germline ends. Seattle patient enrollment occurred during active infection, with longitudinal follow-up thereafter. Clones were sequenced by immunoSEQ multiplex PCR, and TCRdb holds only the in-frame ones, with some missing. Counted here are about 530,000 clones, approximately 91% occurring once; the ten biggest clones make up 7.8%. The receptor comes from a woman in her forties or fifties with COVID-19, enrolled during active disease. This chain joins TRBV6-1 and TRBJ2-6; possible D gene TRBD2, 6 bases. The specimen sequenced was peripheral blood. CDR3 bases: TGTGCCAGCAGTGAATCAGGAGGGTCTGGGGCCAACGTCCTGACTTTC. It is translated as CASSESGGSGANVLTF.